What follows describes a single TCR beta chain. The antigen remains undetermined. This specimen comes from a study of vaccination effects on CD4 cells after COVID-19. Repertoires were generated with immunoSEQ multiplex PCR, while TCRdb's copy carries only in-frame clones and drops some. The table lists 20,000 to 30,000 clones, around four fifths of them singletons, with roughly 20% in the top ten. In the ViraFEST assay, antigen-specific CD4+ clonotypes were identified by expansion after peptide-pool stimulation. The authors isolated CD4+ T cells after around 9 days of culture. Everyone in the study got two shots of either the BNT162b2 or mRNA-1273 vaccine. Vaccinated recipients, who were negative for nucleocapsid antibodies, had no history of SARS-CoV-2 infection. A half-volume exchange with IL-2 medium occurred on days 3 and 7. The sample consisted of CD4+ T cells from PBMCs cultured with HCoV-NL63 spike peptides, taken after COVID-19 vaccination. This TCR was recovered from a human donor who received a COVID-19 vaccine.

CDR3 coding DNA: TGTGCCAGTAAGGGGACTAGCGGGAGCCTCGAGACCCAGTACTTC. This translates into CASKGTSGSLETQYF. This chain links TRBV19 with TRBJ2-5, with 14 bases identical to TRBD2. CDR1 and CDR2 from the germline V gene are LNHDA and SQIVND (reference sequence). CDR3 size: 15 residues. With V trimmed by 7 bases and J by 5 bases, 6 bases remained unmatched.